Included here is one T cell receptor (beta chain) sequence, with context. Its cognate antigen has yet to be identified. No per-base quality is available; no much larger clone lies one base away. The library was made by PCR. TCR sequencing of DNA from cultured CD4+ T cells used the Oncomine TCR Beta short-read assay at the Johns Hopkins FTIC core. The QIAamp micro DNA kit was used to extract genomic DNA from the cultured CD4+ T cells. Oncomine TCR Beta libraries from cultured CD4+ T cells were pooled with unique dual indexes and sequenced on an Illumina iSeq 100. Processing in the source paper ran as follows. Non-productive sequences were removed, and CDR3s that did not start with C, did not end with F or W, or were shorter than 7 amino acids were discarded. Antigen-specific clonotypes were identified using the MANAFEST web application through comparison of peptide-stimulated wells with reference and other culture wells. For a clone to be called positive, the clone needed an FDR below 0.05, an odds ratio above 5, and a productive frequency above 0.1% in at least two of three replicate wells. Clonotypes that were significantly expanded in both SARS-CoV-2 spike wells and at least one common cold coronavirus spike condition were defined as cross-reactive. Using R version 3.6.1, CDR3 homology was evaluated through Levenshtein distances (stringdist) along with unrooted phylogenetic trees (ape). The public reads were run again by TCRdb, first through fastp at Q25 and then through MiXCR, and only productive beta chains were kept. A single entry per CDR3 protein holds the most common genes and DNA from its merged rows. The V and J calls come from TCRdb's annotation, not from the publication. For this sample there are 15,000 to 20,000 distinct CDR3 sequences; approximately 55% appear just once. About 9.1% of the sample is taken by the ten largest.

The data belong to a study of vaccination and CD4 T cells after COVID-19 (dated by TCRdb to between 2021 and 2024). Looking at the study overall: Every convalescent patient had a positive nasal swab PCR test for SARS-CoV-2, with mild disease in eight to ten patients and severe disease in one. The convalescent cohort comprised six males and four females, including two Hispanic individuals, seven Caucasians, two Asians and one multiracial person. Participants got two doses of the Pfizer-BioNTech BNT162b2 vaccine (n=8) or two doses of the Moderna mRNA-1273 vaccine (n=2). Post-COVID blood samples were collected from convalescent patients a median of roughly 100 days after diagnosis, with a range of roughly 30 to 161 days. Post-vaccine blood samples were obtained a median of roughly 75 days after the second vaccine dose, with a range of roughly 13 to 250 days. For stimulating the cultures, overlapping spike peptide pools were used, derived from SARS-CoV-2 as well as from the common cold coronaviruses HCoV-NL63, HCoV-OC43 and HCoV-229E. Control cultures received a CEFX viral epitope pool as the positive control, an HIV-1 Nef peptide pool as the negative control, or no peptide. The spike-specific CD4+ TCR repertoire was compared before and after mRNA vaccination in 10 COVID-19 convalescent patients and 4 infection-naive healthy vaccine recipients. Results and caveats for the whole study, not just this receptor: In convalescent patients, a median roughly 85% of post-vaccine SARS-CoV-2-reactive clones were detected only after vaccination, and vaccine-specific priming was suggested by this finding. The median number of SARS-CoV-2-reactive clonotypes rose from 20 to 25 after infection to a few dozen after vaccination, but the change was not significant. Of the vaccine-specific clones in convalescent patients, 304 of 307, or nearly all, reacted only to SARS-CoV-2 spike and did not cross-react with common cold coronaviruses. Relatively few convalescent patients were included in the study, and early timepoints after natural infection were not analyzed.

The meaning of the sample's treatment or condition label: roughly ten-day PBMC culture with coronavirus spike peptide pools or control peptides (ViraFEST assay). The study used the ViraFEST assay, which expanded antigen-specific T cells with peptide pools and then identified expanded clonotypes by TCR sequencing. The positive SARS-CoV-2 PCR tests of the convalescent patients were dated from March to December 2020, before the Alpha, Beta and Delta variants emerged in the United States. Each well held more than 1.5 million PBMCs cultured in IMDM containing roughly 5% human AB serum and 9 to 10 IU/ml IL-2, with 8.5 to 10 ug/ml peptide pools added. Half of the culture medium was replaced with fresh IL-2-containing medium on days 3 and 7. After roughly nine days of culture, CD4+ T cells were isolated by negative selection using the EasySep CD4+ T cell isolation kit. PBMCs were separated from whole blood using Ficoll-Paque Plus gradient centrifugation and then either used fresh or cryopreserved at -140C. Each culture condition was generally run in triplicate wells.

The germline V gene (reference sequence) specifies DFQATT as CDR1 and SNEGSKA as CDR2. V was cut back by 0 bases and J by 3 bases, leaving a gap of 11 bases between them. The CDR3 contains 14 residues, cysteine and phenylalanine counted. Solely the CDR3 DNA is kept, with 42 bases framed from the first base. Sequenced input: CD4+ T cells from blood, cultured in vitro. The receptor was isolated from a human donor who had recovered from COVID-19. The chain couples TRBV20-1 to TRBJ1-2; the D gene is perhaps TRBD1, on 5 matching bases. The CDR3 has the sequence CSARDQRGDYGYTF. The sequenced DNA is TGCAGTGCTAGAGATCAGAGGGGAGACTATGGCTACACCTTC.